This T cell receptor beta chain is from a study of Graves' ophthalmopathy and Graves' hyperthyroidism. TCR beta CDR3 amplification used RNA transcripts. The library came from an HTBI-primed first-round RT-PCR and a second-round multiplex PCR. TCRdb re-called the multiplex PCR reads with MiXCR, one entry per CDR3 protein. This sample has over 450,000 distinct CDR3 sequences, with about 15% found just once. This clonotype was counted a single time. As yet, its antigen is unknown. General observations from the study: Most expanded clonotypes in thyroid above 0.001 frequency also showed up in blood. With about 87% sensitivity and over 65% specificity, a 13-signature model separated ophthalmopathy from stable hyperthyroidism. Ophthalmopathy progression predictions by the model showed approximately 75% specificity and 70.59% sensitivity.

With 5 bases removed from V and 11 bases from J, the gap between germline ends came to 18 bases. Germline-derived CDR1 and CDR2 are MNHEY and SVGAGI. CDR3 length: 13 residues. Other autoimmune diseases, uncontrolled infections, pregnancy and lactation each led to patient exclusion. The chain has TRBV6-5 and TRBJ1-1, with no clear D. This TCR was recovered from a woman in her twenties or thirties with Graves' ophthalmopathy. Sequenced sample: blood. The chain's CDR3 is CASSNTGTSVAFF. For the CDR3, the DNA is TGTGCCAGCAGTAACACCGGCACATCGGTGGCTTTCTTT.